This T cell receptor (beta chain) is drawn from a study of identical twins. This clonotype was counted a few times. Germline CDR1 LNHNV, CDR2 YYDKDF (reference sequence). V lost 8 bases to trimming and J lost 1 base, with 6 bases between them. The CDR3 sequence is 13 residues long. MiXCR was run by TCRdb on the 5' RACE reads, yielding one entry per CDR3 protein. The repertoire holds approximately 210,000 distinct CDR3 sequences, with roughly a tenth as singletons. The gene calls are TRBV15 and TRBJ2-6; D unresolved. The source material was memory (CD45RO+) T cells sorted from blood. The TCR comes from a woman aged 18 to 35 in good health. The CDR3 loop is CATHDSGANVLTF. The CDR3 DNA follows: TGTGCCACCCACGATTCTGGGGCCAACGTCCTGACTTTC.